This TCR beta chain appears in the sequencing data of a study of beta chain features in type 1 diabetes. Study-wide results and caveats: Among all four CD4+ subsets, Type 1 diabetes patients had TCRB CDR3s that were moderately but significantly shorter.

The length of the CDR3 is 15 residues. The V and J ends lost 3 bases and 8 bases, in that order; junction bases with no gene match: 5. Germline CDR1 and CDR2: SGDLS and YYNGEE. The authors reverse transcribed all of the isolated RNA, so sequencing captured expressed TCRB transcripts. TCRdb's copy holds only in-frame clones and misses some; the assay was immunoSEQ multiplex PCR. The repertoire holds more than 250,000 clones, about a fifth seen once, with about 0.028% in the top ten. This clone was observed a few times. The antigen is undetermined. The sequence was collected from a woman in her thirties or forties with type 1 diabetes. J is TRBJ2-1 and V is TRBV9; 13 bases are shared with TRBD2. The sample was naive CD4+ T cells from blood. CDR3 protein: CASSEGLAGFYEQFF. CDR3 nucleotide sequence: TGTGCCAGCAGCGAGGGACTAGCGGGATTCTATGAGCAGTTCTTC.